The rows below give T cell receptor beta chains drawn from one sample of a study of T cells in localized non-small cell lung cancer. Here immunoSEQ multiplex PCR was the method, and the copy in TCRdb shows in-frame clones only, minus some. The sample holds roughly 20,000 clones, roughly nine tenths seen once. This specimen was peripheral blood, taken before any cancer treatment. These receptors all come from a woman between 35 and 70 years old with stage I lung adenocarcinoma. Both conserved end residues are part of each CDR3. A D gene is named only where the DNA matches it firmly. The size field is filled for only some rows; it gives once, few, many or a size class.

clone size | J gene | D gene | V gene | CDR3 DNA | CDR3 protein
NA | TRBJ2-5 | NA | TRBV5-1 | TGCGCCAGCAGCCTTATCCAAGAGACCCAGTACTTC | CASSLIQETQYF
NA | TRBJ1-2 | NA | TRBV7-2 | TGTGCCAGCAGCCCCGACGGGGGCTATGGCTACACCTTC | CASSPDGGYGYTF
NA | TRBJ2-6 | TRBD1 | TRBV19 | TGTGCCAGTAGTCTTTTAACAGGGGCTGGGGCCAACGTCCTGACTTTC | CASSLLTGAGANVLTF
NA | TRBJ2-7 | NA | TRBV7-2 | TGTGCCAGCAGCTTAGTCGGAGGACAGCTTTCCTACGAGCAGTACTTC | CASSLVGGQLSYEQYF
NA | TRBJ2-3 | TRBD1 | TRBV13 | TGTGCCAGCAGCTTAGGAGGCAGGGGGCAGAAGAGAGATACGCAGTATTTT | CASSLGGRGQKRDTQYF
NA | TRBJ2-7 | NA | TRBV13 | TGTGCCAGCAGCTTAACCCACTACGAGCAGTACTTC | CASSLTHYEQYF
once | TRBJ2-7 | TRBD2 | TRBV5-4 | TGTGCCAGCACCCCGACTAGCGGGAGCGACGAGCAGTACTTC | CASTPTSGSDEQYF
NA | TRBJ1-2 | NA | TRBV30 | TGTGCCTGGACCCCCTGGGGGGCCGGCTATGGCTACACCTTC | CAWTPWGAGYGYTF
NA | TRBJ2-7 | TRBD1 | TRBV11-3 | TGTGCCAGCAGCGCATCTGCGGGACAGGGGGGCGAGCAGTACTTC | CASSASAGQGGEQYF
NA | TRBJ2-3 | NA | TRBV9 | TGTGCCAGCAGCGTAGGACGCACAGATACGCAGTATTTT | CASSVGRTDTQYF
NA | TRBJ1-4 | NA | TRBV19 | TGTGCCAGTAGTATGGGGCCTACAACTAATGAAAAACTGTTTTTT | CASSMGPTTNEKLFF
NA | TRBJ2-1 | TRBD2 | TRBV10-3 | TGTGCCGTCCTTCCGGGGGGTAGCGGGGCTAGCTCCTACAATGAGCAGTTCTTC | CAVLPGGSGASSYNEQFF
NA | TRBJ2-5 | NA | TRBV19 | TGTGCCAGTAGTACCAGGGTAAGGGAGACCCAGTACTTC | CASSTRVRETQYF
NA | TRBJ2-1 | TRBD2 | TRBV11-2 | TGTGCCAGCAGTTTTAGCGGGGGGGCCTGGGATGAGCAGTTCTTC | CASSFSGGAWDEQFF